Listed below are T cell receptor beta chains from one sample, sequenced in a study of blood T cell repertoires in COVID-19. Using immunoSEQ multiplex PCR, the repertoire was profiled, and TCRdb retains in-frame clones only, with some absent. This table has roughly 70,000 clones, about four fifths appearing once. Material: peripheral blood. The origin of the receptors is a woman in her sixties or seventies with acute or convalescent COVID-19. Both conserved end residues are part of each CDR3. A D gene is named only where the DNA matches it firmly.

>TRBV6-5|TRBJ2-7|TRBD2
CASSYRTSSYEQYF
TGTGCCAGCAGTTACAGGACTAGCTCCTACGAGCAGTACTTC
>TRBV19|TRBJ1-2|TRBD1
CASSTRQGVMEGYTF
TGTGCCAGTAGTACACGACAGGGCGTAATGGAGGGCTACACCTTC
>TRBV27|TRBJ2-2|TRBD1
CASNTGQGRFTGELFF
TGTGCCAGCAATACTGGACAGGGCAGATTCACCGGGGAGCTGTTTTTT
>TRBV2|TRBJ1-4|.
CASSTRVGEKLFF
TGTGCCAGCAGTACCAGGGTTGGGGAAAAACTGTTTTTT
>TRBV12-3/TRBV12-4|TRBJ2-3|.
CASSSPQGPTAF
TGTGCCAGCAGTTCACCCCAGGGTCCTACGGCGTTT
>TRBV10-3|TRBJ2-2|TRBD2
CAIRSGGNTGELFF
TGTGCCATCAGGAGCGGGGGTAACACCGGGGAGCTGTTTTTT
>TRBV19|TRBJ2-2|.
CASTLMGQGSTGELFF
TGTGCCAGTACCCTAATGGGGCAGGGGAGCACCGGGGAGCTGTTTTTT
>TRBV7-9|TRBJ2-3|.
CASSSSGVDFRSTDTQYF
TGTGCCAGCAGCTCATCGGGCGTGGACTTTCGCAGCACAGATACGCAGTATTTT
>TRBV2|TRBJ1-5|.
CASSTQGPGVNQPQHF
TGTGCCAGCAGTACACAGGGCCCAGGGGTCAATCAGCCCCAGCATTTT
>TRBV29-1|TRBJ1-5|TRBD1
CSVEVGQGQPQHF
TGCAGCGTTGAAGTTGGACAGGGACAGCCCCAGCATTTT
>TRBV6-5|TRBJ1-2|TRBD1
CASGWDRGTEGYTF
TGTGCCAGCGGATGGGACAGGGGAACGGAGGGCTACACCTTC